Below are 20 T cell receptor beta chains sequenced from a single sample in a study of shared clonotypes between healthy human individuals (TCRdb year 2020). Library prep was done by the immunoSEQ multiplex PCR assay. The table comes from immuneACCESS by way of TCRdb, which keeps in-frame sequences with V and J called. Part of the clones is missing from these tables; in studies checked, under half for an unresolved V gene and the rest for unknown reasons. Within this sample are a few million clones, with 93% of them counted one time only. The top ten constitute more than 1.5% of the sample. CD8 naive samples were obtained by positive selection for CCR7 among CD45RO-negative cells, yielding a CD45RA+CCR7+ population from which TemRA cells were excluded. The sample consisted of naive CD8+ T cells from PBMCs. Interpreted using the paper, the cell subset or site label stands for: CD45RA+CCR7+. The origin of the receptors is a man between 18 and 35 years old in good health. Some clones in this sample may be carry-over from other donors' samples.

The sample holds a few counts of this clone. Other DNA sequences within the sample encode an identical CDR3. The chain links TRBV28 to TRBJ1-1; 7 bases line up with TRBD1. The CDR3 length is 15 residues. Germline V gene lookup returns CDR1 MDHEN and CDR2 SYDVKM. Unmatched junction bases numbered 6, after V lost 5 bases and J lost 0 bases. CDR3 in amino acids: CASSTRTGMNTEAFF. CDR3 coding DNA: TGTGCCAGCAGTACCAGGACAGGCATGAACACTGAAGCTTTCTTT.

The rearrangement links TRBV9 to TRBJ2-1, with 7 bases lining up with TRBD2. J gave up 0 bases and V 5 bases, and 2 bases lay outside the gene matches. The CDR3 contains 14 residues. Germline lookup yields CDR1 SGDLS and CDR2 YYNGEE. The CDR3 coding sequence is TGTGCCAGCAGAGGCGGGGGCTCCTACAATGAGCAGTTCTTC. The encoded protein is CASRGGGSYNEQFF.

The rearrangement uses TRBV7-3 and TRBJ2-1; 15 bases match TRBD2. CDR3 length: 18 amino acids. In germline, CDR1 is SGHTA, CDR2 FQGTGA. The junction had 11 bases not matched to a gene; V was cut back by 5 bases and J by 6 bases. In DNA form, the CDR3 reads TGTGCCAGCAGCCACTTAGGACTAGCGGGAGGGCCCATCAATGAGCAGTTCTTC. It yields the protein CASSHLGLAGGPINEQFF.

This chain links TRBV5-1 with TRBJ2-1; maybe TRBD1 (5 bases). The CDR3 length is 14 residues. Germline CDR1 SGHRS, CDR2 YFSETQ. V was shortened by 3 bases and J by 5 bases, with 12 bases between the two germline ends. This chain's CDR3 is CASSWTQENNEQFF. DNA for the CDR3: TGCGCCAGCAGCTGGACACAGGAAAACAATGAGCAGTTCTTC. The entire variable domain, with the rest obtained from reference TRBV5-1 and TRBJ2-1, is as follows: KAGVTQTPRYLIKTRGQQVTLSCSPISGHRSVSWYQQTPGQGLQFLFEYFSETQRNKGNFPGRFSGRQFSNSRSEMNVSTLELGDSALYLCASSWTQENNEQFFGPGTRLTVL.

The V gene is TRBV4-2, the J gene TRBJ1-4; 9 bases line up with TRBD1. The junction had 6 bases not matched to a gene; V was cut back by 1 base and J by 0 bases. Looked up from germline, CDR1 is LGHNA and CDR2 is YNFKEQ. CDR3 length: 18 amino acids. DNA of the CDR3: TGTGCCAGCAGCCAAGGTCGCCGGGACAGGGCAACTAATGAAAAACTGTTTTTT. Translation gives CASSQGRRDRATNEKLFF.

V and J are TRBV5-6 and TRBJ2-5; D might be TRBD1 or TRBD2, each matching 5 bases. The CDR3 sequence is 15 residues long. Germline assignment: CDR1 SGHDT and CDR2 YYEEEE. V lost 5 bases and J 1 base, leaving 15 bases between the germline ends. The CDR3 coding sequence is TGTGCCAGCAGGACTAACCGGGGCAGCCAAGAGACCCAGTACTTC. Translated, it gives CASRTNRGSQETQYF.

The V call is TRBV10-1, the J call TRBJ2-4; TRBD1 matches at 9 bases. The length of the CDR3 is 15 residues. The J segment lost 6 bases and the V segment lost 3 bases, leaving 6 bases of the junction unmatched. CDR1 is WNHNN, CDR2 SYGVQD, per germline (reference sequence). The CDR3 DNA is TGCGCCAGCAGTGAAAACAGGGGGCATTTAAACATTCAGTACTTC. Amino acids: CASSENRGHLNIQYF.

The chain has TRBV5-5 and TRBJ2-1; unclear D gene. CDR1 and CDR2 (germline): SGHKS, YYEKEE (reference sequence). V was trimmed by 4 bases and J by 5 bases, leaving 19 bases between them. The CDR3 sequence is 16 residues long. CDR3 DNA: TGTGCCAGCAGCCATAGCACTTTGGCTACCAACAATGAGCAGTTCTTC. Amino acid sequence: CASSHSTLATNNEQFF.

Notes on this clone: The same CDR3 is also encoded by other DNA sequences in this sample. As DNA, the CDR3 is TGTGCCAGCAGTTTATGGGACAGGGCCTACGAGCAGTACTTC. Translating it yields CASSLWDRAYEQYF. The chain carries TRBV27 and TRBJ2-7; 9 bases are a match to TRBD1. V dropped 1 base and J dropped 2; count of bases not matched to a gene: 0. Germline V gene lookup returns CDR1 MNHEY and CDR2 SMNVEV (reference sequence). This CDR3 has 14 residues.

This clone occurred a few times. The chain employs TRBV19 and TRBJ2-7; D ambiguous. The V end lost 5 bases, the J end lost 5 bases, and 13 bases lay between the germline ends. This CDR3 contains 13 residues. Germline-derived CDR1 and CDR2 are LNHDA and SQIVND (reference sequence). Written as DNA, the CDR3 is TGTGCCAGTAGTCGTAGAGGTAAGGACGAGCAGTACTTC. This translates into CASSRRGKDEQYF.

The chain has TRBV6-1 and TRBJ1-5, with D unclear. The CDR3 loop spans 12 amino acids. Germline V gene sequence: CDR1 MNHNS, CDR2 SASEGT. Trimming left V 6 bases short and J 16 bases short, with 19 bases between. The CDR3 spells CASSETTAYSHF. As DNA, the CDR3 is TGTGCCAGCAGCGAAACCACCGCATATTCCCATTTT.

The chain uses TRBV6-5 and TRBJ1-1; no definite D call. With 2 bases removed from V and 7 bases from J, the gap between germline ends came to 11 bases. Germline CDR1 MNHEY, CDR2 SVGAGI. This CDR3 spans 13 amino acids. In DNA form, the CDR3 reads TGTGCCAGCAGTTACGGTCCGGGCAGTGAAGCTTTCTTT. Translation gives CASSYGPGSEAFF.

The chain links TRBV7-9 to TRBJ2-3; TRBD2 agrees at 11 bases. In germline, CDR1 is SEHNR, CDR2 FQNEAQ (reference sequence). CDR3 length equals 19 residues. After removal of 1 base from V and 5 bases from J, the junction contained 14 bases not matched to a gene. This CDR3 is CASSLVGLAVGGDQDTQYF. The CDR3 nucleotides are TGTGCCAGCAGCTTAGTGGGACTAGCGGTAGGAGGGGATCAAGATACGCAGTATTTT.

This clone was picked up one time. DNA for the CDR3: TGTGCCAGCAGTTTAGTCCCAAACAGGGTTTACGAGCAGTACTTC. This translates into CASSLVPNRVYEQYF. This rearrangement joins TRBV28 to TRBJ2-7; tentatively, D is TRBD1 (6 bases). Germline V lookup: CDR1 MDHEN, CDR2 SYDVKM. The CDR3 is 15 amino acids. Trimming cost V 2 bases and J 4 bases, with 15 bases left between them.

This rearrangement joins TRBV7-3 to TRBJ2-7; 7 bases are a match to TRBD2. With V trimmed by 0 bases and J by 5 bases, 4 bases remained unmatched. The CDR3 length is 14 residues. Germline lookup yields CDR1 SGHTA and CDR2 FQGTGA. The CDR3 coding sequence is TGTGCCAGCAGCTTAACTGGGAGGGGCCACGAGCAGTACTTC. The encoded protein is CASSLTGRGHEQYF.

The gene calls are TRBV11-1 and TRBJ2-7; tentative D call: TRBD1 (5 bases). CDR3 size: 15 residues. The germline V gene encodes CDR1 SGHAT and CDR2 FQDESV (reference sequence). V shed 4 bases and J shed 2 bases, with 15 bases lying between them. The CDR3 loop is CASSSLRTRTYEQYF. DNA of the CDR3: TGTGCCAGCAGCTCACTCAGGACACGAACCTACGAGCAGTACTTC.

This chain connects TRBV28 to TRBJ2-1, with D hard to call. Trimming shortened V by 5 bases and J by 11 bases, and 16 bases separated the two germline ends. CDR1 and CDR2 from the germline V gene are MDHEN and SYDVKM. The CDR3 has 13 residues. The CDR3 coding sequence is TGTGCCAGCAGTCCCCTCCTTCTTTCCCAGCAGTTCTTC. It yields the protein CASSPLLLSQQFF.

Note on this clone: This specimen includes other DNA sequences encoding the same CDR3. The chain is built from TRBV15 and TRBJ2-7; the D is unclear. Deletions cut 3 bases from V and 3 bases from J, with 9 bases between. Looked up from germline, CDR1 is LNHNV and CDR2 is YYDKDF (reference sequence). The CDR3 length is 13 residues. CDR3 amino acids: CATSSRSSYEQYF. The CDR3 DNA follows: TGTGCCACCAGCAGCCGGAGCAGCTACGAGCAGTACTTC.

The V and J genes are TRBV10-1 and TRBJ2-2, with D perhaps matching TRBD2 (5 bases). The CDR3 length is 14 residues. Between the trimmed V and J ends, which lost 3 bases and 4 bases, there was a span of 9 bases. Per germline, CDR1 WNHNN and CDR2 SYGVQD (reference sequence). The CDR3, as DNA: TGCGCCAGCAGTGAAGGACTTTTCACCGGGGAGCTGTTTTTT. Protein sequence: CASSEGLFTGELFF.

The chain is built from TRBV10-3 and TRBJ2-7; the match to TRBD2 covers 9 bases. CDR1 ENHRY and CDR2 SYGVKD come from the germline V gene. The CDR3 loop spans 18 amino acids. The J segment lost 2 bases and the V segment lost 0 bases, leaving 11 bases of the junction unmatched. DNA for the CDR3: TGTGCCATCAGTGAGTCGGTCTTAGCGGGAGAGAGTGCCTACGAGCAGTACTTC. Residues: CAISESVLAGESAYEQYF.